Each of the 14 T cell receptor beta chains below was sequenced from the same sample in a study of blood T cell repertoires in COVID-19. The repertoire was sequenced with immunoSEQ multiplex PCR; TCRdb's copy has only in-frame clones and lacks some. The data contain around 300,000 clones, about 90% of them singletons. Sequenced sample: PBMCs or T cells enriched from blood (not recorded which). The receptor source for this set is a young man who had recovered from COVID-19.

The chain couples TRBV7-8 to TRBJ2-7; 9 bases agree with TRBD1. The CDR3 extends over 15 amino acids. The J segment lost 2 bases and the V segment lost 6 bases, leaving 8 bases of the junction unmatched. Germline-derived CDR1 and CDR2 are SGHVS and FQNEAQ. CDR3 sequence (DNA): TGTGCCAGCAGTTCTCGACAGGGGGGTACCTACGAGCAGTACTTC. Translating it yields CASSSRQGGTYEQYF.

This clone was counted once. This chain links TRBV2 with TRBJ1-3; tentative D call: TRBD1 (6 bases). This CDR3 is 16 amino acids long. Trimming shortened V by 7 bases and J by 2 bases, and 18 bases separated the two germline ends. Germline assignment: CDR1 SNHLY and CDR2 FYNNEI. In nucleotides, the CDR3 is TGTGCCAGCACCGGACAGTTAGGAGTGACTGGAAACACCATATATTTT. This codes for CASTGQLGVTGNTIYF.

The chain combines TRBV12-3 or TRBV12-4 with TRBJ1-1, with 9 bases identical to TRBD1. V dropped 8 bases and J dropped 11; count of bases not matched to a gene: 9. The CDR3 has 12 amino acids. The DNA of the CDR3 is TGTGCCAGCGGGGGGACAGGGCTCTACGCTTTCTTT. Its protein is CASGGTGLYAFF.

The chain employs TRBV13 and TRBJ2-5; D remains ambiguous. CDR1 is PRHDT, CDR2 FYEKMQ, per germline (reference sequence). The germline V and J ends were trimmed by 5 bases and 2 bases, with 15 bases remaining between them. The CDR3 runs 15 residues. The CDR3: CASSPRPERQETQYF. In nucleotides, the CDR3 is TGTGCCAGCAGCCCGCGCCCAGAGCGACAAGAGACCCAGTACTTC.

About this clone itself: The same CDR3 can be traced to other DNA sequences in this sample. J is TRBJ1-4 and V is TRBV2; 9 nucleotides match TRBD1. This CDR3 is 16 amino acids long. Germline V gene sequence: CDR1 SNHLY, CDR2 FYNNEI. Trimming at V came to 6 bases and at J to 0 bases, leaving 5 bases not matched to a gene. For the CDR3, the DNA is TGTGCCAGCAGAGGGACAGGGATTGCAACTAATGAAAAACTGTTTTTT. This translates into CASRGTGIATNEKLFF.

This chain links TRBV27 with TRBJ1-6, with D possibly being TRBD1 (6 bases). Trimming removed 4 bases at V and 3 bases at J, with 13 bases between. Germline assignment: CDR1 MNHEY and CDR2 SMNVEV (reference sequence). This CDR3 region has 16 residues. CDR3 protein: CASSSDRSIYNSPLHF. The CDR3, as DNA: TGTGCCAGCAGTTCGGACAGAAGTATCTATAATTCACCCCTCCACTTT.

The chain couples TRBV11-1 to TRBJ2-7, with TRBD1 matching over 9 bases. The trim removed 6 bases at V and 5 bases at J, leaving 11 bases unmatched. Per the germline V gene, CDR1 is SGHAT and CDR2 is FQDESV (reference sequence). The CDR3 extends over 15 amino acids. The CDR3 DNA is TGTGCCAGCAGGCGTACAGGGGGCGCCCTGGACGAGCAGTACTTC. Translated, it gives CASRRTGGALDEQYF.

The rearrangement links TRBV27 to TRBJ2-3, with 16 nucleotides matching TRBD2. The CDR3 covers 17 residues. Germline assignment: CDR1 MNHEY and CDR2 SMNVEV (reference sequence). V dropped 5 bases and J dropped 4; count of bases not matched to a gene: 6. Here the CDR3 reads CASSPPGTSGGADTQYF. For the CDR3, the DNA is TGTGCCAGCAGTCCCCCCGGGACTAGCGGGGGGGCAGATACGCAGTATTTT.

This rearrangement joins TRBV19 to TRBJ1-5; 7 bases fit TRBD1. V was clipped by 7 bases and J by 0 bases; unmatched bases: 12. The CDR3 spans 17 residues. Germline CDR1 is LNHDA and CDR2 is SQIVND (reference sequence). The CDR3: CASTPRTGPLSNQPQHF. The DNA of the CDR3 is TGTGCCAGTACCCCCCGGACAGGCCCCCTTAGCAATCAGCCCCAGCATTTT.

V is TRBV28 and J is TRBJ2-2; unclear D gene. CDR3 length equals 14 residues. Deletions cut 3 bases from V and 2 bases from J, with 7 bases between. The germline V gene encodes CDR1 MDHEN and CDR2 SYDVKM. Here the CDR3 DNA reads TGTGCCAGCAGTTTCTCCAGTAACACCGGGGAGCTGTTTTTT. Residues: CASSFSSNTGELFF.

The rearrangement joins TRBV6-5 to TRBJ2-3; 8 positions agree with TRBD1. CDR3 size: 13 residues. V gave up 6 bases and J gave up 3 bases; unmatched junction bases: 2. CDR1 is MNHEY, CDR2 SVGAGI, per germline. The CDR3 loop reads CASSDRGTDTQYF. CDR3 sequence (DNA): TGTGCCAGCAGCGACAGGGGAACAGATACGCAGTATTTT.

As concerns this clone: One end of the junction varies from germline; a read error may be responsible. The chain employs TRBV2 and TRBJ1-4; 8 bases fit TRBD1. This CDR3 is built from 10 residues. The germline V gene encodes CDR1 SNHLY and CDR2 FYNNEI. The CDR3 here is CASSRDRLVF. The CDR3 nucleotides read TGTGCCAGCAGCCGGGACAGGCTTGTTTTT. Full variable domain (outside the CDR3, taken from reference TRBV2 and TRBJ1-4): EPEVTQTPSHQVTQMGQEVILRCVPISNHLYFYWYRQILGQKVEFLVSFYNNEISEKSEIFDDQFSVERPDGSNFTLKIRSTKLEDSAMYFCASSRDRLVFGSGTQLSVL.

The gene calls are TRBV6-5 and TRBJ1-2; the D is unclear. CDR3 length: 13 residues. Per the germline V gene, CDR1 is MNHEY and CDR2 is SVGAGI. V gave up 6 bases and J gave up 0 bases, with 8 bases separating them. The CDR3 DNA is TGTGCCAGCAGACCGGGGTCTAACTATGGCTACACCTTC. It codes for CASRPGSNYGYTF.

Only a few counts were recorded for this clone. CDR3 sequence reads: CASSQAGGAGELFF. CDR3 nucleotides: TGTGCCAGCAGCCAAGCGGGGGGGGCCGGGGAGCTGTTTTTT. The chain carries TRBV3-1 (or the pseudogene TRBV3-2) and TRBJ2-2; 8 nucleotides align to TRBD2. Germline CDR1 reads LGHDT; CDR2 reads YNNKEL (reference sequence). The CDR3 extends over 14 amino acids. V lost 1 base, J lost 6 bases, and 1 base stayed unmatched.